The source of this T cell receptor beta chain is a study of blood T cell repertoires in COVID-19. Study summary: The United States, Italy and Spain were the sources of the acute and convalescent COVID-19 samples.

The CDR3 contains 13 residues. V trimming: 7 bases; J trimming: 5 bases; junction bases outside the gene matches: 4. The germline V gene has CDR1 ENHRY and CDR2 SYGVKD. It was during active infection that Seattle patients were enrolled and then longitudinally followed. Original processing methods: From reference gene primer amplification, estimates of nucleated cell counts were derived. Sequenced by immunoSEQ multiplex PCR; TCRdb stores in-frame clones only, minus some. V and J calls plus clone size are reproduced from that table; the DNA served to infer D and trimming. Of roughly 150,000 clones in the sample, approximately 80% were seen once. This clone was found once.

The chain links TRBV10-3 to TRBJ1-5; 8 bases map to TRBD1. The origin of this receptor is a woman at least 80 years old with COVID-19, enrolled during active disease. The source material was peripheral blood. CDR3 residues: CAITDRGDQPQHF. For the CDR3, the DNA is TGTGCCATCACCGACAGGGGCGATCAGCCCCAGCATTTT.